The present T cell receptor beta chain was sequenced within a study of T cells after yellow fever vaccination. As for the study in general: For low cell numbers, libraries were made with SMART-Seq v4 Ultra Low Input.

The sample holds a few counts of this clonotype. No antigen is known for it. A single record per CDR3 protein comes from TCRdb applying MiXCR to the 5' RACE reads. The sample contains 300,000 to 400,000 distinct CDR3 sequences, around 4.1% of which appear only once. Whole-study findings and limits: A weaker but faster secondary response was observed, peaking on day 5 versus 15. The study noted that FACS-sorted repertoires could contain abundant clonotypes contaminating from the bulk population.

The V gene end was trimmed by 2 bases and the J gene end by 4 bases; junction bases not matched to a gene: 7. The CDR3 runs 16 residues. Germline V CDR1 and CDR2: MNHNY, SVGAGI (reference sequence). The sequence came from a young man who received the YFV17D yellow fever vaccine. The chain is built from TRBV6-6 and TRBJ1-5; TRBD1 agrees at 8 bases. Here the sequenced sample was PBMCs, taken 5 days after the yellow fever booster vaccination. The CDR3 loop reads CASSYGGQALNQPQHF. The CDR3 bases are TGTGCCAGCAGTTACGGGGGACAGGCCCTAAATCAGCCCCAGCATTTT.